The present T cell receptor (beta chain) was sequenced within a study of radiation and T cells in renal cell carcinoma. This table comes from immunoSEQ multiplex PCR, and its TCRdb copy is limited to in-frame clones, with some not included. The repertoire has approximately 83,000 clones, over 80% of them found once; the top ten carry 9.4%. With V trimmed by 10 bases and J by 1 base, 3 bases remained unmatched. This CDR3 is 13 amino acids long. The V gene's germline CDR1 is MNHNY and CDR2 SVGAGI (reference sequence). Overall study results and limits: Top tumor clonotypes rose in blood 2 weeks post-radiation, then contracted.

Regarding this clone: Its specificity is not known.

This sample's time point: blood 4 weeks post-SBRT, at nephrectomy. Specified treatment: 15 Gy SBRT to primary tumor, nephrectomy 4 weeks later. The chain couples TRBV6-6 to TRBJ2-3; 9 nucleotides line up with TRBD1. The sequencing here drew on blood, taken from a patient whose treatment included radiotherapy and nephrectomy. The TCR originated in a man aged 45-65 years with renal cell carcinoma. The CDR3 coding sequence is TGTGCCACCAACAGGGGGCGCACAGATACGCAGTATTTT. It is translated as CATNRGRTDTQYF.